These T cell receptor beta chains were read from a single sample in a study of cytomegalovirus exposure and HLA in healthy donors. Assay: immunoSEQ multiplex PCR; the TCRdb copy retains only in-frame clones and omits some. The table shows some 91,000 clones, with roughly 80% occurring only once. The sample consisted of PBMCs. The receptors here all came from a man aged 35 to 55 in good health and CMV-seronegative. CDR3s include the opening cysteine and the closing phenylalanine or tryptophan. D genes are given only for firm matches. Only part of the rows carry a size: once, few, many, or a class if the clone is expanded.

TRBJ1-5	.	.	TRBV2	CASRGSTSIGRQPQHF	TGTGCCAGCAGAGGATCTACATCCATTGGGAGGCAGCCCCAGCATTTT
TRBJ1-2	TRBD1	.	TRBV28	CANQDRGKKHYGYTF	TGTGCCAACCAAGACAGGGGAAAAAAGCACTATGGCTACACCTTC
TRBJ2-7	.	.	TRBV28	CASSSPVTSTYEQYF	TGTGCCAGCAGTTCCCCCGTGACTAGTACCTACGAGCAGTACTTC
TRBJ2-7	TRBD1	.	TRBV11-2	CASSPSRGQGYEQYF	TGTGCCAGCAGCCCATCGAGGGGACAGGGGTACGAGCAGTACTTC
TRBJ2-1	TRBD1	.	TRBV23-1	CAGGQGNNEQFF	TGCGCCGGGGGACAGGGGAACAATGAGCAGTTCTTC
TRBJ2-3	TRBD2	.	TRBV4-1	CANSPKRETDTQYF	TGCGCCAACAGCCCGAAGCGGGAGACAGATACGCAGTATTTT
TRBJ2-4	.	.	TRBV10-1	CASSEDGTRNIQYF	TGCGCCAGCAGTGAGGACGGGACAAGAAACATTCAGTACTTC
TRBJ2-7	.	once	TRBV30	CAWSFRGGEQYF	TGTGCCTGGAGTTTCAGGGGCGGCGAGCAGTACTTC
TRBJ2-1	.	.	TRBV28	CASSLSSVEQFF	TGTGCCAGCAGTTTATCTAGCGTTGAGCAGTTCTTC
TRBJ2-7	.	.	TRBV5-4	CASSLPGILSEQYF	TGTGCCAGCAGCTTGCCAGGGATTTTAAGCGAGCAGTACTTC